A single sample is the source of the 14 T cell receptor beta chains below, sequenced in a study of cytomegalovirus exposure and HLA in healthy donors. The PCR used 60 Vbeta and 13 Jbeta primers. Measured with immunoSEQ multiplex PCR; TCRdb has only the in-frame clones, and not every one. The sample lists 180,000 or so clones, approximately 83% seen once, with approximately 9.4% in the top ten. Specimen: PBMCs. All receptors derive from a man in his late teens or twenties in good health and CMV-seropositive.

The chain links TRBV5-4 to TRBJ2-5, with D unclear. This CDR3 comprises 14 residues. The ends were cut back, 2 bases at V and 0 bases at J, with 8 bases in the middle. CDR1 and CDR2 from the germline V gene are SGHNT and YYREEE (reference sequence). CDR3 region: CASSLNRDQETQYF. DNA for the CDR3: TGTGCCAGCAGCTTAAACCGGGACCAAGAGACCCAGTACTTC.

The chain has TRBV9 and TRBJ2-7; tentatively, D is TRBD1 (6 bases). The V end was cut by 0 bases, the J end by 2 bases, with 9 bases between. The V gene's germline CDR1 is SGDLS and CDR2 YYNGEE. This CDR3 has 14 amino acids. CDR3 in DNA: TGTGCCAGCAGCGTAGAGGGACAAACCTACGAGCAGTACTTC. This sequence encodes CASSVEGQTYEQYF.

The gene calls are TRBV2 and TRBJ1-1, with D tentatively TRBD1 (6 bases). Germline V gene lookup returns CDR1 SNHLY and CDR2 FYNNEI. This CDR3 spans 13 amino acids. Trimming pared 8 bases from V and 4 bases from J, leaving 14 bases between. The CDR3 region is CASRPTGSTEAFF. DNA of the CDR3: TGTGCCAGCCGTCCGACAGGTAGCACTGAAGCTTTCTTT.

The V gene is TRBV2, the J gene TRBJ2-5; D may be TRBD2 (6 bases). This CDR3 contains 15 residues. In germline, CDR1 is SNHLY, CDR2 FYNNEI. Trimming removed 8 bases at V and 4 bases at J, with 20 bases between. The CDR3 bases are TGTGCCAGCTCAGAACCGACGGGGGAGGTAGAGACCCAGTACTTC. This translates into CASSEPTGEVETQYF.

This clone was seen a single time. The J gene is TRBJ2-1, the V gene TRBV19; a weak D match, TRBD2 (7 bases). Trimming removed 1 base at V and 6 bases at J, with 13 bases between. CDR1 and CDR2 (germline): LNHDA, SQIVND (reference sequence). This CDR3 region has 15 residues. The CDR3, as DNA: TGTGCCAGTAGTATAGCGGGGGGCGGGGGCAATGAGCAGTTCTTC. Translating it yields CASSIAGGGGNEQFF.

CDR3 nucleotides: TGCGCCAGCAGCATAGGACAGGGGATGACCTACGAGCAGTACTTC. Translation: CASSIGQGMTYEQYF. The chain is built from TRBV5-1 and TRBJ2-7; 9 bases line up with TRBD1. V lost 4 bases and J lost 2; bases outside the gene matches: 7. The CDR3 totals 15 residues. Germline V gives CDR1 SGHRS, CDR2 YFSETQ. Variable domain in full (rest from reference TRBV5-1 and TRBJ2-7): KAGVTQTPRYLIKTRGQQVTLSCSPISGHRSVSWYQQTPGQGLQFLFEYFSETQRNKGNFPGRFSGRQFSNSRSEMNVSTLELGDSALYLCASSIGQGMTYEQYFGPGTRLTVT.

This clone was picked up one time. The CDR3 reads CAWSVRSRDRGGRYEQYF. In DNA, the CDR3 is TGTGCCTGGAGTGTACGGTCGCGGGACAGGGGGGGAAGGTACGAGCAGTACTTC. J is TRBJ2-7 and V is TRBV30; the match to TRBD1 covers 11 bases. V trimming: 0 bases; J trimming: 4 bases; junction bases outside the gene matches: 14. The CDR3 is made up of 18 amino acids. Germline values: CDR1 GTSNPN, CDR2 SVGIG (reference sequence).

The rearrangement joins TRBV7-8 to TRBJ2-5; a weak D match, TRBD2 (7 bases). CDR1 and CDR2 from the germline V gene are SGHVS and FQNEAQ. CDR3 length equals 16 residues. Trimming pared 5 bases from V and 5 bases from J, leaving 21 bases between. CDR3 sequence reads: CASSPHRVGGLETQYF. DNA for the CDR3: TGTGCCAGCAGCCCCCACCGGGTGGGGGGGCTTGAGACCCAGTACTTC.

This clone came up a few times. This specimen includes other DNA sequences encoding the same CDR3. This sequence joins TRBV18 and TRBJ1-5; D remains ambiguous. Germline V gives CDR1 KGHSH, CDR2 LQKENI. V was clipped by 3 bases and J by 4 bases, with 7 bases between them. This CDR3 spans 13 amino acids. In nucleotides, the CDR3 is TGTGCCAGCTCACCGGGCCAGAATCAGCCCCAGCATTTT. Residues: CASSPGQNQPQHF.

V and J are TRBV19 and TRBJ1-1; TRBD1 might be the D (5 bases). The V end lost 11 bases, the J end lost 1 base, and 11 bases lay between the germline ends. Germline V gene sequence: CDR1 LNHDA, CDR2 SQIVND (reference sequence). The CDR3 has 12 amino acids. CDR3 DNA: TGTGCCGGCGACAGAAAGAACACTGAAGCTTTCTTT. Translation: CAGDRKNTEAFF.

This rearrangement joins TRBV5-6 to TRBJ1-5; a possible D gene is TRBD1 (6 bases). V was cut by 2 bases and J by 4 bases, with 10 bases left in between. Germline values: CDR1 SGHDT, CDR2 YYEEEE. This CDR3 has 14 amino acids. CDR3 bases: TGTGCCAGCAGCTTTGGACAGTCTAATCAGCCCCAGCATTTT. Its protein is CASSFGQSNQPQHF.

The V call is TRBV6-1, the J call TRBJ2-5, with D possibly TRBD2 on 6 matching bases. Germline CDR1 reads MNHNS; CDR2 reads SASEGT. This CDR3 has 13 amino acids. V lost 4 bases, J lost 2 bases, and 8 bases lay in between. The CDR3 protein is CASSGDSQETQYF. DNA of the CDR3: TGTGCCAGCAGTGGGGACTCACAAGAGACCCAGTACTTC.

The V and J genes are TRBV30 and TRBJ2-3; 8 bases are a match to TRBD1. V shed 5 bases and J 6 bases; nucleotides not matched to a gene: 7. There are 13 residues in the CDR3. Germline V gene lookup returns CDR1 GTSNPN and CDR2 SVGIG (reference sequence). The CDR3 DNA reads TGTGCCTGGGCCCCGGACAGGGCGGATACGCAGTATTTT. Translated, it gives CAWAPDRADTQYF.

The V gene is TRBV5-4, the J gene TRBJ2-7; 9 bases map to TRBD1. The V gene end was trimmed by 0 bases and the J gene end by 6 bases; junction bases not matched to a gene: 7. Looked up from germline, CDR1 is SGHNT and CDR2 is YYREEE (reference sequence). The CDR3 extends over 15 amino acids. The CDR3 reads CASSLGGQGYFEQYF. As DNA, the CDR3 is TGTGCCAGCAGCTTGGGGGGACAGGGTTACTTCGAGCAGTACTTC.